Included here is one T cell receptor beta chain sequence, with context. Its antigen is still unknown. Mismatch with germline at one junction end may stem from a read error. These data are taken from a study of T cell responses to AZD1222 COVID-19 vaccine. Findings and caveats of the study: When two AZD1222 doses had been given, Spike-specific TCR breadth and depth rose.

CDR1 and CDR2 from the germline V gene are LGHDT and YNNKEL (reference sequence). CDR3 length equals 16 residues. Both about-4-week and about-12-week second-dose recipients were combined. Method: immunoSEQ multiplex PCR; TCRdb's copy keeps in-frame clones and lacks some. Among 120,000 to 150,000 clones listed, roughly 88% were seen once. The gene calls are TRBV3-1 (or the pseudogene TRBV3-2) and TRBJ2-7; 7 bases are shared with TRBD1. Sequencing used peripheral blood, obtained 28 days after the second AZD1222 dose. The receptor comes from an adult who received the AZD1222 COVID-19 vaccine. The CDR3 spells CASSQDGLPQTGQFNF. DNA for the CDR3: TGTGCCAGCAGCCAAGACGGGCTACCCCAAACGGGACAGTTCAACTTC.